Sequencing of this T cell receptor (beta chain) was carried out in a study of shared clonotypes between healthy human individuals. The CDR3 has 14 amino acids. V was pared by 3 bases and J by 5 bases, with 5 bases of the junction left unmatched. CDR1 and CDR2 from the germline V gene are SGHRS and YFSETQ. Profiled with immunoSEQ multiplex PCR; TCRdb holds only in-frame clones, not every one. This sample has 2 million to 3 million clones; roughly 93% occur once, and the top ten carry about 0.34%. On this clone itself: Other DNA sequences in the sample encode the same CDR3.

This chain uses TRBV5-1 with TRBJ2-5; 9 nucleotides align to TRBD1. The sequencing input was naive CD4+ T cells from PBMCs. Described subset: CD45RA+ positively selected. This TCR was sampled from a man aged 18 to 29 in good health. Some clones in this sample may be carry-over from other donors' samples. The CDR3 spells CASSSTGGGETQYF. The DNA of the CDR3 is TGCGCCAGCAGCTCTACAGGGGGCGGGGAGACCCAGTACTTC.